Below, 20 T cell receptor beta chains from the same sample are listed, as sequenced in a study of identical twins. Each CDR3 protein gets one entry after TCRdb re-called the 5' RACE reads with MiXCR. Among approximately 670,000 distinct CDR3 sequences listed, roughly 6% were seen once. The sequenced sample was naive T cells sorted from blood. The source of these receptors is a man between 18 and 29 years old in good health.

This clonotype was counted ten times or more. This chain connects TRBV10-1 to TRBJ1-1; 9 nucleotides agree with TRBD1. V lost 6 bases to trimming and J lost 1 base; unmatched junction nucleotides: 3. There are 14 residues in the CDR3. The germline gives CDR1 WNHNN, CDR2 SYGVQD (reference sequence). The CDR3 nucleotides are TGCGCCAGCAGAGCGGACAGGGGGAACACTGAAGCTTTCTTT. Translating it yields CASRADRGNTEAFF.

This clonotype appeared a few times. The chain links TRBV5-5 to TRBJ2-7; 13 nucleotides match TRBD2. The CDR3 is 16 residues long. V lost 2 bases, J lost 4 bases, and 6 bases stayed unmatched. Per germline, CDR1 SGHKS and CDR2 YYEKEE (reference sequence). In DNA, the CDR3 is TGTGCCAGCAGCTTACCGGGACTAGCGGGACCTTACGAGCAGTACGTC. Translation: CASSLPGLAGPYEQYV.

This clonotype was counted many times. The chain is built from TRBV20-1 and TRBJ1-5, with 8 bases that match TRBD1. This CDR3 is 14 amino acids long. J lost 2 bases, V lost 6 bases, and 6 bases had no gene match. Germline CDR1 DFQATT, CDR2 SNEGSKA (reference sequence). CDR3 loop: CSAIGQGGNQPQHF. The CDR3 coding sequence is TGCAGTGCGATCGGACAGGGCGGCAATCAGCCCCAGCATTTT.

The sample holds a few counts of this clonotype. The V gene is TRBV3-1, the J gene TRBJ2-7; either TRBD1 or TRBD2 may supply D (5 bases each). Between the trimmed V and J ends, which lost 2 bases and 0 bases, there was a span of 14 bases. CDR1 and CDR2 from the germline V gene are LGHDT and YNNKEL (reference sequence). The CDR3 is made up of 16 amino acids. CDR3 in DNA: TGTGCCAGCAGCCAAAACCCGGGACGGTTCTCCTACGAGCAGTACTTC. Its protein is CASSQNPGRFSYEQYF.

At least ten counts were recorded for this clonotype. J is TRBJ1-3 and V is TRBV20-1; possibly TRBD1 for D (5 bases). The CDR3 has 14 amino acids. Germline CDR1 DFQATT, CDR2 SNEGSKA (reference sequence). V was trimmed by 6 bases and J by 2 bases, leaving 14 bases between them. This chain's CDR3 is CSAESGTTGNTIYF. In nucleotides, the CDR3 is TGCAGTGCGGAGTCCGGGACGACTGGAAACACCATATATTTT.

This clonotype was counted a few times. V is TRBV6-5 and J is TRBJ2-5; 8 nucleotides agree with TRBD2. CDR3 length equals 18 residues. V dropped 4 bases and J dropped 2; count of bases not matched to a gene: 15. Per germline, CDR1 MNHEY and CDR2 SVGAGI. The CDR3 loop reads CASSLRPGGTTQQETQYF. CDR3 sequence (DNA): TGTGCCAGCAGTTTGCGCCCGGGGGGGACAACTCAACAAGAGACCCAGTACTTC.

The chain joins TRBV14 to TRBJ1-1, with D perhaps TRBD1 (6 bases). With 3 bases removed from V and 1 base from J, the gap between germline ends came to 12 bases. Germline V gene sequence: CDR1 SGHDN, CDR2 FVKESK. The CDR3 is 15 residues long. CDR3 sequence (DNA): TGTGCCAGCAGCCACAAATGGGGGGCGAACACTGAAGCTTTCTTT. As protein: CASSHKWGANTEAFF.

There are many counts of this clonotype. The gene calls are TRBV20-1 and TRBJ1-1; a weak D match, TRBD1 (6 bases). Between the trimmed V and J ends, which lost 6 bases and 4 bases, there was a span of 15 bases. The V gene's germline CDR1 is DFQATT and CDR2 SNEGSKA (reference sequence). The CDR3 extends over 13 amino acids. CDR3 amino acids: CSAPWGAGTEAFF. DNA of the CDR3: TGCAGTGCACCATGGGGGGCGGGCACTGAAGCTTTCTTT.

This clonotype was recorded many times. The chain recombines TRBV18 with TRBJ2-3; TRBD2 aligns across 9 bases. This CDR3 contains 16 residues. Germline V gene sequence: CDR1 KGHSH, CDR2 LQKENI. The J segment lost 4 bases and the V segment lost 6 bases, leaving 11 bases of the junction unmatched. CDR3 region: CASSSGGSGRPDTQYF. CDR3 coding DNA: TGTGCCAGCTCGTCGGGCGGTAGCGGGAGACCAGATACGCAGTATTTT.

This clonotype was seen ten or more times. J is TRBJ2-7 and V is TRBV7-2; 8 nucleotides match TRBD1. Per germline, CDR1 SGHTA and CDR2 FQGNSA. The CDR3 spans 15 residues. V shed 3 bases and J 1 base; nucleotides not matched to a gene: 5. The CDR3: CASSFVRGPSYEQYF. The CDR3 DNA sequence: TGTGCCAGCAGCTTTGTCAGGGGGCCTTCCTACGAGCAGTACTTC.

The CDR3 region is CSVDNPRPSVSTDTQYF. CDR3 DNA sequence: TGCAGCGTTGACAACCCCCGCCCCAGCGTTAGCACAGATACGCAGTATTTT. This chain uses TRBV29-1 with TRBJ2-3, with D unclear. There are 17 residues in the CDR3. Trimming took 3 bases from V and 0 from J, leaving 19 bases between them. Germline V lookup: CDR1 SQVTM, CDR2 ANQGSEA.

The chain links TRBV6-1 to TRBJ1-5; 8 positions match TRBD1. CDR1 is MNHNS and CDR2 is SASEGT in the germline V gene. V dropped 5 bases and J dropped 4; count of bases not matched to a gene: 4. This CDR3 spans 14 amino acids. DNA for the CDR3: TGTGCCAGCAGTACAGGGGGGGCAAATCAGCCCCAGCATTTT. It codes for CASSTGGANQPQHF.

This clonotype was counted only a few times. V gene TRBV7-7 combines with J gene TRBJ2-1; TRBD2 aligns across 15 bases. V dropped 5 bases and J dropped 5; count of bases not matched to a gene: 10. Germline CDR1 reads SSHAT; CDR2 reads FNYEAQ (reference sequence). The CDR3 consists of 18 residues. Here the CDR3 reads CASSAGLAGGLRNNEQFF. The CDR3 DNA reads TGTGCCAGCAGCGCCGGACTAGCGGGAGGGCTTAGGAACAATGAGCAGTTCTTC.

The chain carries TRBV7-2 and TRBJ2-2; 12 bases map to TRBD2. This CDR3 comprises 16 residues. CDR1 is SGHTA, CDR2 FQGNSA, per germline. Unmatched junction bases numbered 12, after V lost 7 bases and J lost 9 bases. The CDR3 coding sequence is TGTGCCAGCACCTTCGGACCGACTAGCGGGGGCCGGGAGCTGTTTTTT. Protein sequence: CASTFGPTSGGRELFF. Together with reference TRBV7-2 and TRBJ2-2, the CDR3 gives the full variable domain: GAGVSQSPSNKVTEKGKDVELRCDPISGHTALYWYRQSLGQGLEFLIYFQGNSAPDKSGLPSDRFSAERTGGSVSTLTIQRTQQEDSAVYLCASTFGPTSGGRELFFGEGSRLTVL.

There are many counts of this clonotype. The V and J genes are TRBV29-1 and TRBJ2-2; 7 nucleotides line up with TRBD2. In germline, CDR1 is SQVTM, CDR2 ANQGSEA. Trimming removed 7 bases from V and 4 bases from J; junction bases left unmatched: 12. The CDR3 has 15 amino acids. The CDR3 nucleotides are TGCAGCGCCGCCTCGGGGGAGGGGTCCACCGGGGAGCTGTTTTTT. This sequence encodes CSAASGEGSTGELFF.

This clonotype came up a few times. This rearrangement joins TRBV9 to TRBJ2-1; D unclear. The CDR3 length is 13 residues. Germline V gene sequence: CDR1 SGDLS, CDR2 YYNGEE. Deletions cut 0 bases from V and 6 bases from J, with 7 bases between. The CDR3 loop reads CASSVVVGNEQFF. The CDR3 nucleotides are TGTGCCAGCAGCGTAGTTGTTGGCAATGAGCAGTTCTTC. Complete variable domain (other parts from reference TRBV9 and TRBJ2-1): DSGVTQTPKHLITATGQRVTLRCSPRSGDLSVYWYQQSLDQGLQFLIQYYNGEERAKGNILERFSAQQFPDLHSELNLSSLELGDSALYFCASSVVVGNEQFFGPGTRLTVL.

The rearrangement uses TRBV5-1 and TRBJ2-3, with D possibly being TRBD1 (5 bases). The CDR3 runs 15 residues. CDR1 SGHRS and CDR2 YFSETQ come from the germline V gene. V was cut by 0 bases and J by 7 bases, with 15 bases left in between. The CDR3 reads CASSLDRTTKNTQYF. The DNA for the CDR3 is TGCGCCAGCAGCTTGGACCGGACAACTAAAAATACGCAGTATTTT.

The chain links TRBV20-1 to TRBJ2-1; D is ambiguous. Trimming took 6 bases from V and 0 from J, leaving 12 bases between them. CDR1 and CDR2 from the germline V gene are DFQATT and SNEGSKA (reference sequence). The length of the CDR3 is 14 residues. The CDR3 coding sequence is TGCAGTGCGGAAAGCCTAAGCTCCTACAATGAGCAGTTCTTC. It translates to CSAESLSSYNEQFF.

This clonotype was seen more than once but under ten times. The V call is TRBV20-1, the J call TRBJ2-5; 9 positions match TRBD2. The CDR3 has 13 residues. Per the germline V gene, CDR1 is DFQATT and CDR2 is SNEGSKA (reference sequence). With V trimmed by 6 bases and J by 3 bases, 5 bases remained unmatched. In DNA, the CDR3 is TGCAGTGCGATCCGACTAGCGGAAGAGACCCAGTACTTC. It encodes CSAIRLAEETQYF.

V and J are TRBV5-1 and TRBJ2-5, with D unresolved. Germline-derived CDR1 and CDR2 are SGHRS and YFSETQ. Trimming took 4 bases from V and 3 from J, leaving 13 bases between them. The CDR3 sequence is 14 residues long. The CDR3 DNA is TGCGCCAGCAGCCAAATAGCCACAGAAGAGACCCAGTACTTC. Its protein product is CASSQIATEETQYF.